A selection of T cell receptor beta chains follows, all from one sample in a study of T-cell reconstitution after alpha-beta-depleted transplantation in children. TCRdb used MiXCR to reprocess the PCR reads, holding one entry per CDR3 protein. The sample includes some 500,000 distinct CDR3 sequences, approximately 32% of them seen just once. The source was PBMCs from the stem cell graft donor, collected from the stem cell graft. Source of these receptors: a human donor who donated a stem cell graft to a child with aplastic anemia. Each CDR3 is given without its conserved first and last residue. Each record gives: V gene, J gene, CDR3 protein.

v_gene: TRBV5-4
j_gene: TRBJ1-1
CDR3aa: ASSLRAMNTEAF

v_gene: TRBV5-1
j_gene: TRBJ2-1
CDR3aa: ASSSGLAGRSYNEQF

v_gene: TRBV9
j_gene: TRBJ1-5
CDR3aa: ASSARFPDQPQH

v_gene: TRBV6-5
j_gene: TRBJ2-3
CDR3aa: ASSYSSTTSTDTQY

v_gene: TRBV2
j_gene: TRBJ2-7
CDR3aa: ASRVRLAETYEQY

v_gene: TRBV7-8
j_gene: TRBJ2-5
CDR3aa: ASRRGQGETQY

v_gene: TRBV20-1
j_gene: TRBJ1-2
CDR3aa: SARAGNLDGYT

v_gene: TRBV9
j_gene: TRBJ1-2
CDR3aa: ASSVEGRVDYGYT

v_gene: TRBV5-1
j_gene: TRBJ1-6
CDR3aa: ASSSRDRDGSPLH

v_gene: TRBV5-1
j_gene: TRBJ1-2
CDR3aa: ASSLEGPYGYT

v_gene: TRBV6-2/TRBV6-3
j_gene: TRBJ1-2
CDR3aa: ASSYSREDYGYT

v_gene: TRBV20-1
j_gene: TRBJ2-6
CDR3aa: SARDGASSGANVLT

v_gene: TRBV6-2/TRBV6-3
j_gene: TRBJ2-1
CDR3aa: ASTSGGRATEQF

v_gene: TRBV6-1
j_gene: TRBJ2-1
CDR3aa: ASSPLGGSKYNEQF

v_gene: TRBV18
j_gene: TRBJ2-3
CDR3aa: ASSPRPESTDTQY

v_gene: TRBV20-1
j_gene: TRBJ2-1
CDR3aa: SASLGSGGVEQF

v_gene: TRBV21-1
j_gene: TRBJ1-1
CDR3aa: AGPGTGEAF

v_gene: TRBV7-9
j_gene: TRBJ2-1
CDR3aa: ASSLEARQQF

v_gene: TRBV18
j_gene: TRBJ1-1
CDR3aa: ASSRLRGLNTEAF

v_gene: TRBV6-2/TRBV6-3
j_gene: TRBJ1-2
CDR3aa: ASSYGTADVYGYT

v_gene: TRBV20-1
j_gene: TRBJ2-2
CDR3aa: SAREALDSGELF

v_gene: TRBV12-3/TRBV12-4
j_gene: TRBJ2-7
CDR3aa: ASSSHRVDEQY

v_gene: TRBV9
j_gene: TRBJ1-5
CDR3aa: ASSVTGTADQPQR

v_gene: TRBV4-3
j_gene: TRBJ2-7
CDR3aa: ASSQQTASSYEQY

v_gene: TRBV20-1
j_gene: TRBJ1-4
CDR3aa: SAPVPNGEKLF

v_gene: TRBV12-3/TRBV12-4
j_gene: TRBJ2-3
CDR3aa: ASSLGYPSTDTQY

v_gene: TRBV12-3/TRBV12-4
j_gene: TRBJ2-7
CDR3aa: ASSFRPYEQY

v_gene: TRBV11-2
j_gene: TRBJ2-2
CDR3aa: ASSLRRWGAGELF

v_gene: TRBV29-1
j_gene: TRBJ1-2
CDR3aa: STSGEWNYGYT